The present entry profiles one TCR beta chain with its context. What it recognizes is unknown. The sample comes from a study of Ad26.COV2.S vaccination and SARS-CoV-2 variants. The V gene lost 6 bases and the J gene lost 2 bases, with 16 bases spanning the gap. This CDR3 has 15 amino acids. Looked up from germline, CDR1 is ENHRY and CDR2 is SYGVKD. Sequencing was performed with immunoSEQ multiplex PCR; in TCRdb, only in-frame clones are kept and a portion is missing. The sample has fewer than 900,000 clones; roughly 90% are singletons. General observations from the study: Possible underestimation of total T cell responses by the TCR breadth and depth analyses was noted.

Indicated treatment: approximately 18 received Ad26.COV2.S at low or high dose, single or two shots; about 5 received placebo; per-sample allocation not given. Day 63 following the first vaccine or placebo injection was when the samples were taken. Boston provided a donor who was an adult aged 18-55 years. The study used a vaccine consisting of an Ad26 vector that expressed Wuhan-strain SARS-CoV-2 spike. V usage is TRBV10-3 and J usage is TRBJ2-5; tentatively, D is TRBD2 (5 bases). The source is a person aged 18-65 years who received the Ad26.COV2.S COVID-19 vaccine or a placebo. Sample: peripheral blood, taken in a trial of Ad26.COV2.S vaccine versus placebo. This CDR3 is CAISPALARQETQYF. DNA of the CDR3: TGTGCCATCAGCCCCGCCTTAGCGAGGCAAGAGACCCAGTACTTC.